The rows below give T cell receptor beta chains drawn from one sample of a study of T cells in Graves' hyperthyroidism and ophthalmopathy. TCRdb re-derived calls from the multiplex PCR reads in MiXCR, one entry per CDR3 protein. The sample contains 470,000 or so distinct CDR3 sequences, less than 25% of which appear only once. Specimen: blood. The receptors were sampled from a man younger than 35 with Graves' hyperthyroidism. Both conserved end residues are part of each CDR3. The D gene is left open where the match is weak. The size of a clone is reported for some rows only, either as once, few or many, or as a class for expanded clones.

V,J,size,D,CDR3,DNA
TRBV5-1,TRBJ1-3,many,-,CASSLDPPGDTIYF,TGCGCCAGCAGCTTGGACCCTCCAGGAGACACCATATATTTT
TRBV6-2/TRBV6-3,TRBJ2-7,many,TRBD1,CASSRTGGWSEQYF,TGTGCCAGCAGTCGGACAGGCGGCTGGAGCGAGCAGTACTTC
TRBV11-3,TRBJ1-1,-,TRBD1,CASSWDRASTEAFF,TGTGCCAGCAGCTGGGACAGAGCCTCCACTGAAGCTTTCTTT
TRBV18,TRBJ1-2,few,-,CASSPEGLGNYGYTF,TGTGCCAGCTCACCGGAGGGTCTCGGGAACTATGGCTACACCTTC
TRBV6-1,TRBJ2-7,many,-,CASSEAAGYEQYF,TGTGCCAGCAGTGAAGCCGCGGGTTACGAGCAGTACTTC
TRBV12-3/TRBV12-4,TRBJ1-5,-,-,CASRTTAGGGNQPQHF,TGTGCCAGCAGGACAACGGCGGGGGGCGGGAATCAGCCCCAGCATTTT
TRBV5-1,TRBJ1-1,many,-,CASSLADGGEAFF,TGCGCCAGCAGCTTGGCCGATGGGGGTGAAGCTTTCTTT
TRBV15,TRBJ2-4,once,TRBD1,CATSRGGTGENSKYF,TGTGCCACCAGCAGAGGCGGGACAGGGGAGAACAGTAAGTACTTC
TRBV5-1,TRBJ2-2,many,-,CATGKGFLIMELFF,TGCGCCACCGGGAAGGGATTCCTGATAATGGAGCTGTTTTTT
TRBV5-4,TRBJ2-5,-,-,CASSWGRGGQETQYF,TGTGCCAGCAGCTGGGGGCGGGGAGGACAAGAGACCCAGTACTTC
TRBV28,TRBJ1-2,many,-,CASSLWGHGYTF,TGTGCCAGCAGTTTATGGGGTCATGGCTACACCTTC
TRBV7-8,TRBJ1-2,many,-,CASSLAGRRSGYTF,TGTGCCAGCAGCTTAGCGGGCAGACGCAGTGGCTACACCTTC
TRBV7-2,TRBJ1-2,many,TRBD1,CASSLAPGQRDGYTF,TGTGCCAGCAGCTTAGCCCCGGGACAGAGAGACGGCTACACCTTC
TRBV20-1,TRBJ1-1,-,TRBD1,CSAGLQGRNTEAFF,TGCAGTGCTGGACTACAGGGGAGGAACACTGAAGCTTTCTTT
TRBV12-3/TRBV12-4,TRBJ1-2,many,-,CASSLNPAGYGYTF,TGTGCCAGCAGTTTAAACCCCGCTGGCTATGGCTACACCTTC
TRBV10-2,TRBJ2-7,-,TRBD1,CAARRWDSSYEQYF,TGCGCCGCGCGTCGTTGGGACAGCTCCTACGAGCAGTACTTC
TRBV5-4,TRBJ2-5,-,-,CASSSGGLPTGTQYF,TGTGCCAGCAGCTCTGGGGGCCTACCCACGGGGACCCAGTACTTC
TRBV6-1,TRBJ1-1,many,TRBD1,CASRPGQGGHTEAFF,TGTGCCAGCAGACCGGGACAGGGGGGTCACACTGAAGCTTTCTTT
TRBV9,TRBJ1-1,-,-,CASSDQTQGPKEAFF,TGTGCCAGCAGCGATCAAACCCAGGGTCCAAAGGAAGCTTTCTTT
TRBV20-1,TRBJ1-2,many,-,CSARDGAVTNYGYTF,TGCAGTGCTAGAGATGGCGCGGTCACTAACTATGGCTACACCTTC
TRBV6-5,TRBJ1-5,-,TRBD1,CASSYRDRGPNQPQHF,TGTGCCAGCAGCTACCGGGACAGGGGACCCAATCAGCCCCAGCATTTT
TRBV12-3/TRBV12-4,TRBJ1-2,-,-,CASSPEGGSNYGYTF,TGTGCCAGCAGTCCAGAGGGCGGGTCGAACTATGGCTACACCTTC
TRBV6-1,TRBJ1-2,-,TRBD1,CASRRQGAGGYTF,TGTGCCAGCAGACGACAGGGGGCTGGAGGCTACACCTTC
TRBV6-2/TRBV6-3,TRBJ2-2,-,-,CASSYSPGTGPNTGELFF,TGTGCCAGCAGTTACTCTCCGGGGACTGGACCCAACACCGGGGAGCTGTTTTTT
TRBV4-1,TRBJ1-5,many,-,CASSQELHQPQHF,TGCGCCAGCAGCCAAGAGCTACATCAGCCCCAGCATTTT
TRBV27,TRBJ1-2,many,TRBD1,CASSLSGTEVFYGYTF,TGTGCCAGCAGTCTCTCCGGGACAGAAGTTTTCTATGGCTACACCTTC
TRBV6-1,TRBJ1-6,-,-,CASRAGGEGDPPLHF,TGTGCCAGCAGGGCAGGTGGGGAAGGGGATCCACCCCTCCACTTT
TRBV12-3/TRBV12-4,TRBJ1-2,many,-,CASSRQDLANYGYTF,TGTGCCAGCAGCCGACAGGACCTAGCTAACTATGGCTACACCTTC
TRBV7-9,TRBJ1-2,many,TRBD1,CASSPDRDNYGYTF,TGTGCCAGCAGCCCGGACAGGGACAACTATGGCTACACCTTC
TRBV7-9,TRBJ2-2,many,TRBD1,CASSLDRASTGELFF,TGTGCCAGCAGCTTGGACAGGGCCAGCACCGGGGAGCTGTTTTTT
TRBV7-2,TRBJ1-2,many,-,CASSSDRFYGYTF,TGTGCCAGCAGCTCGGACAGATTCTATGGCTACACCTTC
TRBV20-1,TRBJ2-7,-,-,CSARDGLEGVGSYEQYF,TGCAGTGCTAGAGATGGTTTAGAGGGGGTAGGATCCTACGAGCAGTACTTC
TRBV7-2,TRBJ1-2,few,TRBD1,CASSSGTGIYGYTF,TGTGCCAGCAGCTCCGGGACAGGGATATATGGCTACACCTTC
TRBV5-1,TRBJ2-5,few,TRBD1,CASSAGTGIVEETQYF,TGCGCCAGCAGCGCCGGGACAGGGATTGTAGAAGAGACCCAGTACTTC